This is a list of T cell receptor beta chains from one sample in a study of blood T cell repertoires in COVID-19. Some clones are missing from TCRdb's copy, which holds only in-frame ones; the method was immunoSEQ multiplex PCR. The table records 55,000 to 75,000 clones, approximately 87% of them present only once. Specimen: peripheral blood. The receptors here all came from a man aged 50-60 years with active COVID-19. Both conserved end residues are trimmed from each CDR3.

TRBV24-1	TRBJ2-3	ATSELTRTDTQY
TRBV7-9	TRBJ2-1	ASSLPARLAGNSNEQF
TRBV27	TRBJ2-7	ASSLYGTDEQY
TRBV4-1	TRBJ2-7	ASSQDGTGGYEQY
TRBV6-5	TRBJ2-5	ASRTVALVLETQY
TRBV28	TRBJ1-1	ASSLGQVVTEAF
TRBV18	TRBJ1-1	ASSPSNRNTEAF
TRBV5-1	TRBJ1-3	ASSAMDRGRGNTIY
TRBV4-1	TRBJ1-4	ASSPVSNEKLF
TRBV5-8	TRBJ1-1	ASSFNRGANTEAF
TRBV5-1	TRBJ2-2	ASSPGTSGTGELF
TRBV7-8	TRBJ1-2	ASSPDSNYGYT
TRBV5-4	TRBJ1-2	ASSFDRGEGYGYT
TRBV7-9	TRBJ2-5	ASSFSGARETQY
TRBV7-9	TRBJ2-7	ASSLFGAGLVEQY
TRBV28	TRBJ1-5	ASRTTGEGNQPQH
TRBV27	TRBJ1-1	ASSLGGGQKAF
TRBV9	TRBJ1-6	ASSGQGASSPLH
TRBV30	TRBJ2-2	AWSVSWPGTGELF
TRBV5-4	TRBJ2-7	ASSLGLAGPYEQY
TRBV27	TRBJ2-5	ASSPKGGEGQTQY
TRBV7-8	TRBJ2-5	ASSLPRWGGTQY
TRBV4-2	TRBJ2-3	ASSPGGAIDTQY
TRBV11-1	TRBJ2-7	ASSPTGIYEQY
TRBV9	TRBJ1-6	ASSVLGGDSPLH
TRBV28	TRBJ1-1	ASSSPNVPGQGLNTEAF
TRBV5-4	TRBJ2-7	ASSSGTSLYEQY
TRBV18	TRBJ1-5	ASSGVDRPEAQH
TRBV29-1	TRBJ2-1	SGQNNEQF
TRBV7-8	TRBJ2-7	ASSLVGREGSYEQY
TRBV19	TRBJ2-2	ASSIGTSGGSGELF
TRBV4-2	TRBJ2-5	ATRQGLETQY
TRBV7-2	TRBJ2-1	ASSFGQGNEQF
TRBV3-1/TRBV3-2	TRBJ2-1	ASSQPGLTYNEQF
TRBV2	TRBJ2-1	ASSEGQVAEQF
TRBV3-1/TRBV3-2	TRBJ2-7	ASSQGLAGLYEQY
TRBV7-9	TRBJ1-6	AIQPGGPDSPLH
TRBV4-3	TRBJ1-2	ASSQDSATGGGYT
TRBV6-2/TRBV6-3	TRBJ1-2	ASSYPGQGRYGYT
TRBV28	TRBJ1-5	ASSPFTGSNQPQH
TRBV2	TRBJ2-7	ASSEMGARQY
TRBV29-1	TRBJ2-3	SVERLREGLYTQY
TRBV5-1	TRBJ2-2	ASNLGQGNTGELF
TRBV3-1/TRBV3-2	TRBJ2-1	ASSQDLGGGREQF
TRBV28	TRBJ1-2	ASSLVYRGQGGYT
TRBV25-1	TRBJ2-3	ASSDTVLSTDTQY
TRBV29-1	TRBJ2-2	SVEGGTGFTGELF
TRBV13	TRBJ2-5	ASSSRLAGESETQY
TRBV9	TRBJ1-5	ASSRTGDQPQH
TRBV4-1	TRBJ2-7	ASSQVGQGYEQY
TRBV5-1	TRBJ1-4	ASSLQQGRNEKLF
TRBV4-3	TRBJ2-1	ASSQDSGSSYNEQF
TRBV28	TRBJ2-2	ATKTGPGGELF
TRBV13	TRBJ2-1	ASSRSSGSLEQF
TRBV6-5	TRBJ2-7	ASRADYSSYEQY
TRBV12-3/TRBV12-4	TRBJ2-7	ASSGGGGHEQY
TRBV3-1/TRBV3-2	TRBJ1-2	ASSGLGQPEGYT
TRBV7-9	TRBJ2-7	ASSLSGKYYEQY
TRBV28	TRBJ2-5	ASSFPGTGKETQY
TRBV2	TRBJ2-5	ASGKGGADQETQY